Described below is a single T cell receptor beta chain sequence and its context. CD45RO-negative cells were positively selected for CCR7, leaving out terminally differentiated effector memory CD45RA+ cells. Some clones are missing from TCRdb's copy, which holds only in-frame ones; the method was immunoSEQ multiplex PCR. Of just over 2,000,000 clones in the sample, approximately 94% are singletons; the top ten hold 0.85% to 1.2%. The entry originates in a study of shared clonotypes between healthy human individuals. The CDR3 has 13 amino acids. The germline V gene has CDR1 MGHDK and CDR2 SYGVNS. Trimming at V came to 10 bases and at J to 6 bases, leaving 12 bases not matched to a gene.

The sequence was collected from a man younger than 35 in good health. The genes are TRBV25-1 and TRBJ2-7, with 7 bases that match TRBD1. Sample: naive CD8+ T cells sorted from blood. The CDR3 nucleotides are TGTGCCACCTCAGGGACAGTCGCATCCGAGCAGTACTTC. This gives the protein CATSGTVASEQYF.